The 3 T cell receptor beta chains in this list originate from one sample, sequenced in a study of immune characterization of retroperitoneal liposarcoma. TCRdb redid the calling of the PCR reads with MiXCR, one entry per CDR3 protein. The sample has several thousand distinct CDR3 sequences, roughly two fifths seen once; the top ten hold about 15%. The sample comprised tumor tissue. These receptors were taken from a male donor with retroperitoneal liposarcoma.

This clonotype was seen a handful of times. The V and J genes are TRBV7-2 and TRBJ2-7; D may correspond to TRBD1 or TRBD2 (5 bases each). Germline values: CDR1 SGHTA, CDR2 FQGNSA. V lost 4 bases and J 0 bases, leaving 13 bases between the germline ends. This CDR3 is 15 amino acids long. CDR3 nucleotides: TGTGCCAGCAGCTCGACACGAGGGGACTCCTACGAGCAGTACTTC. Residues: CASSSTRGDSYEQYF.

This sequence joins TRBV6-2 or TRBV6-3 and TRBJ1-1; D unclear. Germline V gene sequence: CDR1 MNHEY, CDR2 SVGEGT. The CDR3 length is 14 residues. Trimming pared 5 bases from V and 9 bases from J, leaving 19 bases between. The CDR3 reads CASSDGLGFGQAFF. The CDR3 nucleotides read TGTGCCAGCAGTGATGGGCTTGGTTTCGGGCAAGCTTTCTTT.

The chain joins TRBV6-1 to TRBJ2-1; 14 bases are a match to TRBD2. Germline V lookup: CDR1 MNHNS, CDR2 SASEGT. J was trimmed by 10 bases and V by 5 bases; bases with no gene match: 13. This CDR3 comprises 17 residues. CDR3 protein: CASSIGTSGSRAYEQFF. CDR3 bases: TGTGCCAGCAGTATCGGGACTAGCGGGAGCCGGGCCTACGAGCAGTTCTTC.